The clone carrying this T cell receptor (beta chain) was found a few times. The data originate from a study of T-cell reconstitution after alpha-beta-depleted transplantation in children. Unique molecular identifiers featured in how the TCRbeta library was prepared. A single record per CDR3 protein comes from TCRdb applying MiXCR to the PCR reads. The data show about 610,000 distinct CDR3 sequences, about 10% seen once. This CDR3 has 15 amino acids. The V gene lost 6 bases and the J gene lost 2 bases, with 17 bases spanning the gap. Germline CDR1 reads ENHRY; CDR2 reads SYGVKD. This sample comprised PBMCs from the stem cell graft donor, obtained from the stem cell graft. V is TRBV10-3 and J is TRBJ2-7; TRBD2 might be the D (5 bases). The origin of this receptor is a human donor who donated a stem cell graft to a child with acute myeloid leukemia. This CDR3 is CAIRPQRKLAYEQYF. The DNA of the CDR3 is TGTGCCATCAGGCCCCAGAGGAAACTAGCCTACGAGCAGTACTTC.